This T cell receptor beta chain was identified during a study of cytomegalovirus exposure and HLA in healthy donors. With 60 Vbeta and 13 Jbeta primers, the PCR was carried out. Authors' data handling: In a later analysis, of tens of millions of unique beta chains, about 12 million appeared in at least two donors. Generated by immunoSEQ multiplex PCR, the TCRdb table keeps only in-frame clones and is missing some. Clone size and V and J calls were adopted from that table, with D and trimming inferred from the DNA. Here the sample spans under 95,000 clones, over 75% being singletons. Trimming cost V 4 bases and J 8 bases; bases outside gene matches: 10. The germline gives CDR1 SGDLS, CDR2 YYNGEE. The CDR3 runs 14 residues. This clone occurred a few times.

The sequence was obtained from a man under 40 in good health and CMV-seropositive. The source material was PBMCs. V and J are TRBV9 and TRBJ1-1; 8 bases match TRBD1. The CDR3 region has the DNA TGTGCCAGCAGCAACGGGACAGGTCTTCGGGAAGCTTTCTTT. It yields the protein CASSNGTGLREAFF.